These T cell receptor beta chains were read from a single sample in a study of T cell responses to AZD1222 COVID-19 vaccine. Using immunoSEQ multiplex PCR, the repertoire was profiled, and TCRdb retains in-frame clones only, with some absent. The repertoire includes 150,000 to 200,000 clones, approximately 90% of them detected once, and 1% to 1.5% sits in the top ten. This sample comprised peripheral blood, obtained 28 days after the second AZD1222 dose. All receptors derive from an adult who received the AZD1222 COVID-19 vaccine. The conserved cysteine and the conserved F or W are not part of the CDR3 here. D genes are given only for firm matches.

TRBJ2-3 | TRBV7-2 | TRBD1 | ASSLGGQGADTQY
TRBJ2-1 | TRBV5-1 | TRBD2 | ASQGSASGTGQF
TRBJ1-1 | TRBV10-2 | . | ASSVEGWTEAF
TRBJ1-2 | TRBV24-1 | . | ATSDWTVNYGYT
TRBJ2-3 | TRBV3-1/TRBV3-2 | . | ASSQEGWGVTDTQY
TRBJ2-7 | TRBV11-2 | . | ASSSRRAYEQY
TRBJ1-4 | TRBV7-2 | . | ASSPLGRGGANEKLF
TRBJ2-1 | TRBV7-2 | TRBD1 | ASSLDRVGNEQF
TRBJ1-5 | TRBV7-2 | TRBD1 | ASSFGGTGHQPQH
TRBJ2-2 | TRBV19 | . | AISGGVTGELF
TRBJ1-5 | TRBV27 | TRBD1 | ASSPLRQGFGNQPQH
TRBJ2-3 | TRBV10-3 | TRBD1 | AISYGTVGTDTQY
TRBJ2-7 | TRBV3-1/TRBV3-2 | . | ASSQGWNVNLEQY
TRBJ2-2 | TRBV27 | . | ASNPWGGTGELF
TRBJ1-6 | TRBV4-3 | . | ASSQDSSSYNSPLH
TRBJ2-7 | TRBV4-2 | TRBD2 | ASSPDQWGAGEGEQY
TRBJ1-1 | TRBV11-2 | . | ASSPRTSNTEAF
TRBJ1-2 | TRBV18 | . | ASSPSGDGPYGYT
TRBJ1-2 | TRBV24-1 | . | ATYGGTPGGYT
TRBJ2-5 | TRBV7-2 | TRBD2 | ASSYPGGQETQY
TRBJ2-2 | TRBV7-6 | TRBD2 | ASPSLMGGSLANTGELF
TRBJ2-5 | TRBV12-3/TRBV12-4 | . | ASSLAGRETQY
TRBJ1-1 | TRBV15 | . | ATSEPYRENTEAF
TRBJ2-1 | TRBV5-4 | . | ASSLAISWVSSYNEQF
TRBJ1-2 | TRBV28 | . | ASSVEWQGYGYT
TRBJ1-6 | TRBV9 | TRBD1 | ASSATGRDSPLH
TRBJ1-1 | TRBV10-3 | TRBD1 | AISEPGNIRDREAF